The T cell receptor (beta chain) described here comes from a study of T-cell memory formation after mild COVID-19. This clonotype was seen a handful of times. A single record per CDR3 protein comes from TCRdb applying MiXCR to the 5' RACE reads. The sample holds 350,000 to 450,000 distinct CDR3 sequences, around an eighth seen once. The CDR3 contains 11 residues. Trimming pared 10 bases from V and 3 bases from J, leaving 6 bases between. CDR1 MNHEY and CDR2 SMNVEV come from the germline V gene (reference sequence). The chain carries TRBV27 and TRBJ2-2; D remains ambiguous. The receptor was isolated from a man between 18 and 29 years old who had mild COVID-19 (a few samples of this study predate the infection). Cell type and time point are not known. Sequenced sample: PBMCs or a T cell subset sorted from them (not recorded which). The CDR3 is CATSYTGELFF. CDR3 coding DNA: TGTGCCACCTCGTACACCGGGGAGCTGTTTTTT.